This T cell receptor beta chain originates from a study of cytomegalovirus exposure and HLA in healthy donors. Regarding the study as a whole: In the roughly 120 validation repertoires, a later analysis found that first-cohort TCR clusters tended to co-occur. The classifier, whose performance was assessed in both the original and validation cohorts, reportedly diagnosed cytomegalovirus status with high specificity and sensitivity. Overall, around 150 TCR beta chains were annotated as cytomegalovirus-associated.

Germline loops: CDR1 SGHVS, CDR2 FNYEAQ. This CDR3 contains 16 residues. V was cut by 1 base and J by 0 bases, with 12 bases left in between. This table comes from immunoSEQ multiplex PCR, and its TCRdb copy is limited to in-frame clones, with some not included. The sample consists of about 130,000 clones, roughly 89% of them appearing once. For this clone: The antigen is unknown.

Material: PBMCs. The receptor was isolated from a woman under 30 in good health and CMV-seropositive. The gene calls are TRBV7-6 and TRBJ1-1; perhaps TRBD1 as D (6 bases). In DNA, the CDR3 is TGTGCCAGCAGCTTAGGTGGGGGGGCCTTGAACACTGAAGCTTTCTTT. Amino acids: CASSLGGGALNTEAFF. Full variable domain (outside the CDR3, taken from reference TRBV7-6 and TRBJ1-1): GAGVSQSPRYKVTKRGQDVALRCDPISGHVSLYWYRQALGQGPEFLTYFNYEAQQDKSGLPNDRFSAERPEGSISTLTIQRTEQRDSAMYRCASSLGGGALNTEAFFGQGTRLTVV.